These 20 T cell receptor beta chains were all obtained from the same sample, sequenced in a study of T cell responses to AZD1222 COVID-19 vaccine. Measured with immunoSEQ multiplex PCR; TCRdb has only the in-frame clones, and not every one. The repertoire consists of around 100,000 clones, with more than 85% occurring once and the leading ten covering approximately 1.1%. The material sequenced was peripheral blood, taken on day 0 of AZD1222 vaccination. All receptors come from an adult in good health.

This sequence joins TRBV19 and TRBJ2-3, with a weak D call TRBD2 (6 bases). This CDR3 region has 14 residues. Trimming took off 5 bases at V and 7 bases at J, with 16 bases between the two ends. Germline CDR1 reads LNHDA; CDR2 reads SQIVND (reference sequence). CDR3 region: CASSLRTNSNTQYF. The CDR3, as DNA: TGTGCCAGTAGTCTTCGGACTAACTCAAATACGCAGTATTTT.

The CDR3, as DNA: TGTGCCAGCAGCGTTATGGAATATAATTCACCCCTCCACTTT. Its protein is CASSVMEYNSPLHF. The chain is built from TRBV9 and TRBJ1-6, with unresolved D. V was clipped by 2 bases and J by 4 bases, with 7 bases between them. The CDR3 extends over 14 amino acids. Per the germline V gene, CDR1 is SGDLS and CDR2 is YYNGEE.

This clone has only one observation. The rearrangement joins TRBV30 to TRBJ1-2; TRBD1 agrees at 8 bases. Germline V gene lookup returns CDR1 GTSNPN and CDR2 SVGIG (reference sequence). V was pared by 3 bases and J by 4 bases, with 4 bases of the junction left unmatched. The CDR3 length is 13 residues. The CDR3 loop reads CAWSRGLGYGYTF. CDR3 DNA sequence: TGTGCCTGGAGCAGGGGGCTCGGCTATGGCTACACCTTC.

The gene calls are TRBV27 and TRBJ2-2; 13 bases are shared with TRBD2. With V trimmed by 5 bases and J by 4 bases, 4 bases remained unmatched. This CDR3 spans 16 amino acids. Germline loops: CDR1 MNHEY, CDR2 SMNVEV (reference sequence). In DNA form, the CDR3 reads TGTGCCAGCAGTCTTGGACTAGCGGGAGTCACCGGGGAGCTGTTTTTT. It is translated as CASSLGLAGVTGELFF.

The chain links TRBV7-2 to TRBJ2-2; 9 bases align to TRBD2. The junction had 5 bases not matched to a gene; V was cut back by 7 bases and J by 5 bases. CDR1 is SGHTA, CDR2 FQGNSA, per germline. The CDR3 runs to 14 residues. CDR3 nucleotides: TGTGCCAGCAAAGTAGCGGGGGCTACCGGGGAGCTGTTTTTT. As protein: CASKVAGATGELFF. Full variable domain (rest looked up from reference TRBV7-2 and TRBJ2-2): GAGVSQSPSNKVTEKGKDVELRCDPISGHTALYWYRQSLGQGLEFLIYFQGNSAPDKSGLPSDRFSAERTGGSVSTLTIQRTQQEDSAVYLCASKVAGATGELFFGEGSRLTVL.

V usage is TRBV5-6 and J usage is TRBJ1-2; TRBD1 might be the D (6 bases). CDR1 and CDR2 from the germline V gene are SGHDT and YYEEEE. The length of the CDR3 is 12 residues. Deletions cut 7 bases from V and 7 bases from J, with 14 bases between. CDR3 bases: TGTGCCAGCCACAGGGTGGGGGCTGGCTACACCTTC. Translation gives CASHRVGAGYTF.

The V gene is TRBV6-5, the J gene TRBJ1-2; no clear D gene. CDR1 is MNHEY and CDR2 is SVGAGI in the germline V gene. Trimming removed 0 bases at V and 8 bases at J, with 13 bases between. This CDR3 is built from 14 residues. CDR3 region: CASSYSRGNGGYTF. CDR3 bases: TGTGCCAGCAGTTACTCGAGAGGCAATGGGGGCTACACCTTC.

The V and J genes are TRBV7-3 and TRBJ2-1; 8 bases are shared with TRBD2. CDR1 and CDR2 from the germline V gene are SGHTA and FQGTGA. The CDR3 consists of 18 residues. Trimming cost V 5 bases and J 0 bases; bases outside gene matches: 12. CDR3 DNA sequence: TGTGCCAGCAGCCGTGGGGCGGGAGGCCTCCCCTCCTACAATGAGCAGTTCTTC. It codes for CASSRGAGGLPSYNEQFF.

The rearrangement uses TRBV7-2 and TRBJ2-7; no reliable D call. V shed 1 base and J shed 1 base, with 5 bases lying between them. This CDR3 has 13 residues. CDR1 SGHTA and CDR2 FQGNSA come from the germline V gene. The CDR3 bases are TGTGCCAGCAGCTTAGGGGTTTCCTACGAGCAGTACTTC. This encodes CASSLGVSYEQYF.

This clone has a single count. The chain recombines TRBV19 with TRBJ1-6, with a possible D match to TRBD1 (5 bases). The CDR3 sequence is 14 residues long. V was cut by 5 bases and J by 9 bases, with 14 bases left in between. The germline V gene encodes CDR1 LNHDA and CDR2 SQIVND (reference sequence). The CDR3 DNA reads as TGTGCCAGTAGTTGGCAGGGAGAGGGTTCACCCCTCCACTTT. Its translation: CASSWQGEGSPLHF. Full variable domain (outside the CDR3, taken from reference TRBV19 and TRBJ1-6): DGGITQSPKYLFRKEGQNVTLSCEQNLNHDAMYWYRQDPGQGLRLIYYSQIVNDFQKGDIAEGYSVSREKKESFPLTVTSAQKNPTAFYLCASSWQGEGSPLHFGNGTRLTVT.

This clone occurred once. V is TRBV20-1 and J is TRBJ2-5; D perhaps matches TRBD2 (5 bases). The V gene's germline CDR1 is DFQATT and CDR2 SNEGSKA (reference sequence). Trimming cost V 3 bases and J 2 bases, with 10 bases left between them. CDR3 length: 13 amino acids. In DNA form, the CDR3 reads TGCAGTGCTAGTCCAGCGGTACAAGAGACCCAGTACTTC. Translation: CSASPAVQETQYF.

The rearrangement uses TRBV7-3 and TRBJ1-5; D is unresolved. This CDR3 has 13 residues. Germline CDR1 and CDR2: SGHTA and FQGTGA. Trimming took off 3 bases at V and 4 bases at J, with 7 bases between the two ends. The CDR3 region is CASSLTGNQPQHF. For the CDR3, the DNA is TGTGCCAGCAGCTTGACGGGGAATCAGCCCCAGCATTTT.

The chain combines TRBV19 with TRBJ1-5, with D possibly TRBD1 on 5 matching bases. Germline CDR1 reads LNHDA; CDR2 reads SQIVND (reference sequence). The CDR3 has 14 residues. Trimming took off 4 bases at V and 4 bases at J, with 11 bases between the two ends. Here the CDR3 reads CASSTPTENQPQHF. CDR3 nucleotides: TGTGCCAGTAGTACCCCGACAGAGAATCAGCCCCAGCATTTT.

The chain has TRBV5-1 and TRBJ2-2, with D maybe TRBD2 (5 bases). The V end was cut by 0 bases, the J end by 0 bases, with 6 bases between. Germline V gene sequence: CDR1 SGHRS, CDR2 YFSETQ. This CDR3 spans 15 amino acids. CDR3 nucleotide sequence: TGCGCCAGCAGCTTGGAGGGAGCGAACACCGGGGAGCTGTTTTTT. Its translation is CASSLEGANTGELFF.

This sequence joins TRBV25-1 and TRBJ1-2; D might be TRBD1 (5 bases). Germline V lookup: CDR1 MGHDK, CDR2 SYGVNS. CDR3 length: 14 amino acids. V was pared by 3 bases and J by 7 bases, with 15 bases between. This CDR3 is CASSDSSTGPGYTF. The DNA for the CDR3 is TGTGCCAGCAGTGACTCTTCAACAGGCCCTGGCTACACCTTC.

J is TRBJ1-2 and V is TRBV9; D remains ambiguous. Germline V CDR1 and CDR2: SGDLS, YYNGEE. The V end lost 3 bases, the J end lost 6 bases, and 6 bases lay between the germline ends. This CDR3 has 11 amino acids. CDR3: CASSARNGYTF. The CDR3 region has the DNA TGTGCCAGCAGCGCCCGGAATGGCTACACCTTC.

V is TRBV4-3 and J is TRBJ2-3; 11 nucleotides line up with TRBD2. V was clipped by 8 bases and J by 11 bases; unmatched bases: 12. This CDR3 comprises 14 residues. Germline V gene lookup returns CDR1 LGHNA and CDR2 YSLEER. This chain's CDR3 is CASSELAGATGQYF. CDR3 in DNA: TGCGCCAGCTCGGAACTAGCGGGAGCCACGGGGCAGTATTTT.

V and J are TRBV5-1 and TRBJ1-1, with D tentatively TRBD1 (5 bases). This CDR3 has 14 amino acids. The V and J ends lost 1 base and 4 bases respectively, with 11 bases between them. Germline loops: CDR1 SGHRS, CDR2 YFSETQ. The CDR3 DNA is TGCGCCAGCAGCTTGTCCGGGGCGGGCACTGAAGCTTTCTTT. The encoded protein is CASSLSGAGTEAFF.

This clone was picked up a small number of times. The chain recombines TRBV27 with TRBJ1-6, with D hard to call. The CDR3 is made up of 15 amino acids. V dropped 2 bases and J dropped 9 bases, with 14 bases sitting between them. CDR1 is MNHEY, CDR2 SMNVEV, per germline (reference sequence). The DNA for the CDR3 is TGTGCCAGCAGTTTAGCGGCCTTTCGGGGTTCACCCCTCCACTTT. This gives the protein CASSLAAFRGSPLHF.

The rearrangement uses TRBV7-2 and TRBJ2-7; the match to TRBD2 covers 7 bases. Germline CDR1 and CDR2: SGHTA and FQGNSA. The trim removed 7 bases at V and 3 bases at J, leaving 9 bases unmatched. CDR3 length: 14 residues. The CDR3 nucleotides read TGTGCCAGCACCGACCGCCCGGGAGGCTACGAGCAGTACTTC. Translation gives CASTDRPGGYEQYF.